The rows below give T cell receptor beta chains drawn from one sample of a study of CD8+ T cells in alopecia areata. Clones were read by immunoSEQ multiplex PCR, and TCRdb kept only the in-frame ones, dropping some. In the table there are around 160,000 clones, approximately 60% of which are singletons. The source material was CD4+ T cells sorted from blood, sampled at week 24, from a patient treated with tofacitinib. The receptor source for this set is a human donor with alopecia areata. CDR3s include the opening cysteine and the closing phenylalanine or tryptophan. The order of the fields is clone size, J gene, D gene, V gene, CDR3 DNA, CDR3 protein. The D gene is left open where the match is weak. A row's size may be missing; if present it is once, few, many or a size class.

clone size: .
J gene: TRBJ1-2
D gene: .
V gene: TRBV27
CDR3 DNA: TGTGCCAGCAGTCCCCTGGTATCTGACACCTATGGCTACACCTTC
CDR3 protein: CASSPLVSDTYGYTF

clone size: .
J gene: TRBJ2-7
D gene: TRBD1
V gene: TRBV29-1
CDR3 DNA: TGCAGCGTTGAAGATCGACAGGGAATAGGGCAGTACTTC
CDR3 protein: CSVEDRQGIGQYF

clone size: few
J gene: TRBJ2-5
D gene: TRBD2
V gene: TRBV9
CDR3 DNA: TGTGCCAGCAGCCGAGCGGGGGGGCAAGAGACCCAGTACTTC
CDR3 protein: CASSRAGGQETQYF

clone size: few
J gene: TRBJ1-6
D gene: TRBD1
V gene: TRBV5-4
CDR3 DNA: TGTGCCAGCAGCGGTGGGACAGGGGCTAATTCACCCCTCCACTTT
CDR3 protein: CASSGGTGANSPLHF

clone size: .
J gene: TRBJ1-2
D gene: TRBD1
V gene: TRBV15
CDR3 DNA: TGTGCCACCAGCCAGGGACAGGAGGACGGCTACACCTTC
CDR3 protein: CATSQGQEDGYTF

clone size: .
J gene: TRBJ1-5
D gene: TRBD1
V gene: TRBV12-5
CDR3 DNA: TGTGCTAGTGGTTTGGATAACACAGGGGGCTGGCAGCCCCAGCATTTT
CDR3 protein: CASGLDNTGGWQPQHF

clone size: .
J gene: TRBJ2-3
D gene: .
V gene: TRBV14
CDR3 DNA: TGTGCCAGCAGCCAAGACCGGTCTAGCACAGATACGCAGTATTTT
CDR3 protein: CASSQDRSSTDTQYF

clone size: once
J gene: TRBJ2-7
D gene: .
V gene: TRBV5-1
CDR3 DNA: TGCGCCAGCAGGGCCCGGGGTCTCGACGAGCAGTACTTC
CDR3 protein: CASRARGLDEQYF

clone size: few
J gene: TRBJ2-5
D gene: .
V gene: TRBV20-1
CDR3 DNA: TGCAGTGCTTTTTTAGAGCTGACCCAGTACTTC
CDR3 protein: CSAFLELTQYF

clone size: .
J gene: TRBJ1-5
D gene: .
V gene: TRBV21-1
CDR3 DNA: TGTGCCAGCAGCAAAGGGGGGGGGTCTAGCAATCAGCCCCAGCATTTT
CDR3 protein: CASSKGGGSSNQPQHF

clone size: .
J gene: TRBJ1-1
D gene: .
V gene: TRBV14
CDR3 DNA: TGTGCCAGCAGCCAAGGGGCGGCTTTCACTGAAGCTTTCTTT
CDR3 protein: CASSQGAAFTEAFF

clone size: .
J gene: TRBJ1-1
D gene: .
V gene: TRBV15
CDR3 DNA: TGTGCCACCAGCAGAGATCGGGGCAGCGGGACCCACACTGAAGCTTTCTTT
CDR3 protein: CATSRDRGSGTHTEAFF

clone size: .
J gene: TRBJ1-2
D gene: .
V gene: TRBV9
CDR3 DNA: TGTGCCAGCAGCGTAGAGGGCGGCTACACCTTC
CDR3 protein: CASSVEGGYTF

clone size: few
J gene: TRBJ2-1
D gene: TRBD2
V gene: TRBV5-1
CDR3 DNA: TGCGCCAGCAGCTTTCTTGGGGAGGGCAATGAGCAGTTCTTC
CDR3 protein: CASSFLGEGNEQFF

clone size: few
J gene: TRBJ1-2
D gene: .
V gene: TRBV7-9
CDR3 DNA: TGTGCCAGCAGCCCTTGGACGGATTATGGCTACACCTTC
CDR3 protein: CASSPWTDYGYTF

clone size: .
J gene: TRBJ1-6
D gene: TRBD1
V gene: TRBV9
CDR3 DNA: TGTGCCAGCAGCATAACAGGGGCGCCTAATTCACCCCTCCACTTT
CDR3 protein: CASSITGAPNSPLHF

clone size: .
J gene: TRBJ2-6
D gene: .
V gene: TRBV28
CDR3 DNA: TGTGCTGCGGAGGGGGCCTGGGCCAACGTCCTGACTTTC
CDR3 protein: CAAEGAWANVLTF

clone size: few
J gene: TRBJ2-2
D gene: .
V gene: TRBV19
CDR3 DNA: TGTGCCAGCACGGGCTGGGGTTCGGACACCGGGGAGCTGTTTTTT
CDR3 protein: CASTGWGSDTGELFF

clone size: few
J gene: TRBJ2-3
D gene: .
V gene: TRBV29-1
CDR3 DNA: TGCAGCGTTGTCCAGACAGATACGCAGTATTTT
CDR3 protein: CSVVQTDTQYF

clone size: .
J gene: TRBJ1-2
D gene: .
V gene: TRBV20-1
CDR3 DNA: TGCAGTGCCGAATTTAACTATGGCTACACCTTC
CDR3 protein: CSAEFNYGYTF

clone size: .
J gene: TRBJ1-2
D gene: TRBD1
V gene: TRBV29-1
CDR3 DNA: TGCAGCGTTGACCCAGGAACAGGGGGAGGTGGCTACACCTTC
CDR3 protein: CSVDPGTGGGGYTF

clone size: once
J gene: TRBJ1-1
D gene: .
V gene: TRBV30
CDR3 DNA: TGTGCCTGGAGTCGGGCGGCTCCAACCCAATACACTGAAGCTTTCTTT
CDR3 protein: CAWSRAAPTQYTEAFF

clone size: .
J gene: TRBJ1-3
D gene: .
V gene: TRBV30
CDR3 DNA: TGTGCCTGGAGTCCAGGACAGGGAAACACCATATATTTT
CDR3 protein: CAWSPGQGNTIYF

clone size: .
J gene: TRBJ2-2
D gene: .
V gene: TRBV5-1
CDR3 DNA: TGCGCCAGCAGCCTCGGACAGTACGGCACCGGGGAGCTGTTTTTT
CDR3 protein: CASSLGQYGTGELFF

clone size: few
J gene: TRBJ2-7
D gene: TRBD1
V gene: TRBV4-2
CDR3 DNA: TGTGCCAGCAGCCAACCGGGACAGCCTCTCTACGAGCAGTACTTC
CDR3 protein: CASSQPGQPLYEQYF

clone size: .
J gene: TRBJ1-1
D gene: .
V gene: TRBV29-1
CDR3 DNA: TGCAGCGTTCGCGAGAGGAGGAACACTGAAGCTTTCTTT
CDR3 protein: CSVRERRNTEAFF

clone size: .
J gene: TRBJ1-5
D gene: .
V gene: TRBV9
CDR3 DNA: TGTGCCAGCAGCGTAGGTGTGGGTGGTGATCAGCCCCAGCATTTT
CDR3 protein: CASSVGVGGDQPQHF

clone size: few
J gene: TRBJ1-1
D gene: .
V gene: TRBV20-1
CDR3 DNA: TGCAGTGGGGGGCTTATGGCGAGGGCTTTCTTT
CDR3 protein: CSGGLMARAFF

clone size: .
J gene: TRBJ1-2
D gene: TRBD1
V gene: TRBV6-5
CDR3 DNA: TGTGCCAGCAGTTACTCCGTGACAGGGGGCTATGGCTACACCTTC
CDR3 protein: CASSYSVTGGYGYTF

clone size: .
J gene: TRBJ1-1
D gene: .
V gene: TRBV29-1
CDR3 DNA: TGCAGCGTTCGCCTCAGGCTCATGAACACTGAAGCTTTCTTT
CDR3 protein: CSVRLRLMNTEAFF

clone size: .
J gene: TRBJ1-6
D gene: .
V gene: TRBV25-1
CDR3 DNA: TGTGCCAGCAGTGAACGGAGGGTGTCACCCCTCCACTTT
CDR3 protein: CASSERRVSPLHF

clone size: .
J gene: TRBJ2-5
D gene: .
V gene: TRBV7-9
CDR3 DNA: TGTGCCAGCAGCTCCAGGGTTCGTGGGGAGACCCAGTACTTC
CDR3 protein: CASSSRVRGETQYF

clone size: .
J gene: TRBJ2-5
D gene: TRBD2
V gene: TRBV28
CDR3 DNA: TGTGCCAGCAGTTTACCCTCGGGGGGGAAGGAGACCCAGTACTTC
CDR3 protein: CASSLPSGGKETQYF

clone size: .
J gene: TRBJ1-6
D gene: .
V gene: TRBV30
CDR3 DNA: TGTGCCTGGAGCCCAGGTTGGGGCTCACCCCTCCACTTT
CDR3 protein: CAWSPGWGSPLHF

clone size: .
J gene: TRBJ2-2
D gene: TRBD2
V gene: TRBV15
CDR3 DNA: TGTGCCACCAGCAGAGAGGCACTAGCGGTCACCGGGGAGCTGTTTTTT
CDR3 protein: CATSREALAVTGELFF

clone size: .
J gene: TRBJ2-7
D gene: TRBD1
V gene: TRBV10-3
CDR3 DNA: TGTGCCATCAGTGGGGGACAGGGGGCCTACGAGCAGTACTTC
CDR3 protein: CAISGGQGAYEQYF

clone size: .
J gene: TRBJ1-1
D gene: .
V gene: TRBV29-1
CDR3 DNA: TGCAGCGGGGGACACCGACCCAGAGAAGCTTTCTTT
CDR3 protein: CSGGHRPREAFF

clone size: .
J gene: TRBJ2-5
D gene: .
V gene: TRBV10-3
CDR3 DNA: TGTGCCATCATGGCCCTGGCCCTCCAAGAGACCCAGTACTTC
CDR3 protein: CAIMALALQETQYF

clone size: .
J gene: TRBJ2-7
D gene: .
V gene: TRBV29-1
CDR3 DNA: TGCAGCGTTGGCGGTACTCCGGGGCGAAACACCTACGAGCAGTACTTC
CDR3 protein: CSVGGTPGRNTYEQYF

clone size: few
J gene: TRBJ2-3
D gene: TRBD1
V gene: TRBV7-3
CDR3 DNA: TGTGCCAGCAGCTTACTAGGACAGGGAGGCACAGATACGCAGTATTTT
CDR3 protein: CASSLLGQGGTDTQYF

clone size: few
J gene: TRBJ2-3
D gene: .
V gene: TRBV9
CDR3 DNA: TGTGCCAGCAGCGTCCACGATGGGGATACGCAGTATTTT
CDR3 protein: CASSVHDGDTQYF

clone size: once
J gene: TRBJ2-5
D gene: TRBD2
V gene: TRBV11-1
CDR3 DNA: TGTGCCAGCAGAAAGCCGGGACTAGAAGGACAGACCCAGTACTTC
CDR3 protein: CASRKPGLEGQTQYF

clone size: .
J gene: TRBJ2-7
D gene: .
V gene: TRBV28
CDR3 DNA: TGTGCCAGCAGTCGGGACCCCTCCTACGAGCAGTACTTC
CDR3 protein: CASSRDPSYEQYF

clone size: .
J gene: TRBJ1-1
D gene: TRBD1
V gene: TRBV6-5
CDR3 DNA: TGTGCCAGCAGATTGACAGGGAAGAACACTGAAGCTTTCTTT
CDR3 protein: CASRLTGKNTEAFF

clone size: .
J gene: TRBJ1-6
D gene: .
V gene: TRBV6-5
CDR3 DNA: TGTGCCAGCAGTGCTGGACCGTATAATTCACCCCTCCACTTT
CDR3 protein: CASSAGPYNSPLHF

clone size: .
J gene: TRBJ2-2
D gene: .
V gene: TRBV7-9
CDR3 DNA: TGTGCCAGCAGCTTAGATAGGTCGAACACCGGGGAGCTGTTTTTT
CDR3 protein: CASSLDRSNTGELFF

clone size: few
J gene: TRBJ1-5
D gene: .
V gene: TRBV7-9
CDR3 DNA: TGTGCCAGCAGCCACGGTCAGGGAAGCAATCAGCCCCAGCATTTT
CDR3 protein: CASSHGQGSNQPQHF

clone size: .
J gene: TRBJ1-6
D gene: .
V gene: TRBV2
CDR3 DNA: TGTGCCAGCAGTGCTACAGGCAGGGGTGTCTATAATTCACCCCTCCACTTT
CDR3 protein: CASSATGRGVYNSPLHF

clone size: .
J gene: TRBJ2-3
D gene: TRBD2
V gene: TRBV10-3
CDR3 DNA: TGTGCCATCAGTGAGCGATGGGGTAGCGGGACAGATACGCAGTATTTT
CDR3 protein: CAISERWGSGTDTQYF

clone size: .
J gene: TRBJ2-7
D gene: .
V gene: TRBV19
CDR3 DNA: TGTGCCAGTAGTCCGAGGACGGGCGCAGCTTCCTACGAGCAGTACTTC
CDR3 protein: CASSPRTGAASYEQYF